A selection of T cell receptor beta chains follows, all from one sample in a study of T cells in Graves' hyperthyroidism and ophthalmopathy. Each CDR3 protein is one row after TCRdb ran MiXCR on the multiplex PCR reads. The table records 700,000 or so distinct CDR3 sequences, 16% of them present only once. Sequenced: blood. These receptors were collected from a man between 18 and 35 years old with Graves' hyperthyroidism. Both conserved end residues are part of each CDR3. The D gene is left open where the match is weak. Part of the rows lack a size; the others show once, few, many or a class for expanded clones.

TRBJ2-6 | . | TRBV6-5 | . | TGTGCCAGCAGTTCCCGGCCCGTGGGGGCCAACGTCCTGACTTTC | CASSSRPVGANVLTF
TRBJ2-7 | . | TRBV6-1 | . | TGTGCCAGCAAGGCGGGTAATATCTACGAGCAGTACTTC | CASKAGNIYEQYF
TRBJ1-5 | few | TRBV7-9 | . | TGTGCCAGCAGCTTATCGGGGGGTGATAGCAATCAGCCCCAGCATTTT | CASSLSGGDSNQPQHF
TRBJ1-1 | many | TRBV28 | . | TGTGCCAGCAGTCCCCTTGGAGGGGATACTGAAGCTTTCTTT | CASSPLGGDTEAFF
TRBJ2-7 | many | TRBV10-3 | . | TGTGCCATCAGTGAAGTAGGTGCAGCCTACGAGCAGTACTTC | CAISEVGAAYEQYF
TRBJ2-1 | . | TRBV20-1 | . | TGCAGTGCTATCAGGCAAAACAATGAGCAGTTCTTC | CSAIRQNNEQFF
TRBJ2-7 | many | TRBV30 | TRBD1 | TGTGCCTGGAGTGTCGGGCAGGGGGCCCACGAGCAGTACTTC | CAWSVGQGAHEQYF
TRBJ2-1 | many | TRBV6-2/TRBV6-3 | TRBD1 | TGTGCCAGCAGTTACAGGTCGACAGGGTCCCCCTACAATGAGCAGTTCTTC | CASSYRSTGSPYNEQFF
TRBJ2-3 | many | TRBV7-9 | TRBD2 | TGTGCCAGCAGCCCTGCGCGGGAGGCTGGGGCAGATACGCAGTATTTT | CASSPAREAGADTQYF
TRBJ1-3 | . | TRBV30 | TRBD1 | TGTGCCTGGAGTGCGACAGGGTTAGACACCATATATTTT | CAWSATGLDTIYF
TRBJ2-1 | . | TRBV29-1 | TRBD1 | TGCAGCGTGGACACCGGGACAGGGGTGGATGAGCAGTTCTTC | CSVDTGTGVDEQFF
TRBJ1-5 | many | TRBV3-1 | . | TGTGCCAGCAGCCAGGAGGGGGAGGCTCAGCCCCAGCATTTT | CASSQEGEAQPQHF
TRBJ2-3 | many | TRBV11-3 | . | TGTGCCAGCAGCCCCTCTTTACCAGATACGCAGTATTTT | CASSPSLPDTQYF
TRBJ2-3 | . | TRBV6-4 | . | TGTGCCAGCAGTGCCCCAGGGGCTCCACGCACAGATACGCAGTATTTT | CASSAPGAPRTDTQYF
TRBJ1-5 | . | TRBV2 | . | TGTGCCAGCAGTGAAGTGTCGGTCAATCAGCCCCAGCATTTT | CASSEVSVNQPQHF
TRBJ2-1 | few | TRBV6-1 | TRBD2 | TGTGCCAGCACGGGGCTAGCGGGAGGTAATGAGCAGTTCTTC | CASTGLAGGNEQFF
TRBJ1-1 | many | TRBV5-1 | . | TGCGCCAGCAGCTTGGATGGAGGGCCGCGCTTAGGCACTGAAGCTTTCTTT | CASSLDGGPRLGTEAFF
TRBJ2-1 | . | TRBV7-3 | . | TGTGCCAGCAGCCCCAAGCCCCTAACTTGGAGGTCCTACAATGAGCAGTTCTTC | CASSPKPLTWRSYNEQFF
TRBJ1-2 | . | TRBV27 | . | TGTGCCAGCAGTTTCGGGCCATTGAGCGGCTACACCTTC | CASSFGPLSGYTF
TRBJ2-5 | once | TRBV20-1 | TRBD2 | TGCAGTGCTAGAGCGGGGACTAGCGGGAGGGCAGAGACCCAGTACTTC | CSARAGTSGRAETQYF
TRBJ2-1 | few | TRBV7-9 | . | TGTGCCAGCAACTTGGGGTCTAATGAGCAGTTCTTC | CASNLGSNEQFF
TRBJ2-7 | many | TRBV2 | TRBD2 | TGTGCCAGCGGACTAGCGGTTTCCTACGAGCAGTACTTC | CASGLAVSYEQYF
TRBJ1-1 | . | TRBV6-1 | . | TGTGCCAGCAGGAAGGGCCTGAACACTGAAGCTTTCTTT | CASRKGLNTEAFF
TRBJ1-6 | . | TRBV18 | TRBD1 | TGTGCCAGCTCACCGAGACAGGGGAATTCACCCCTCCACTTT | CASSPRQGNSPLHF
TRBJ2-2 | few | TRBV5-6 | . | TGTGCCAGCAGCTTGGGGGGGCTCCTGACAAGCGGCGGGGAGCTGTTTTTT | CASSLGGLLTSGGELFF
TRBJ1-5 | many | TRBV6-2/TRBV6-3 | . | TGTGCCAGCAGTTACGCAGGGGCTAATCAGCCCCAGCATTTT | CASSYAGANQPQHF
TRBJ2-6 | . | TRBV6-2/TRBV6-3 | TRBD1 | TGTGCCAGCATCCGCGGGGACAGGATAGTCTCTGGGGCCAACGTCCTGACTTTC | CASIRGDRIVSGANVLTF
TRBJ2-7 | few | TRBV30 | TRBD2 | TGTGCCTGGAGTGTACCCCCCGGACTAGCGGCTTACGAGCAGTACTTC | CAWSVPPGLAAYEQYF
TRBJ2-3 | many | TRBV5-1 | . | TGCGCCAGCAGCTTGGAAGGGGGGGAAGATACGCAGTATTTT | CASSLEGGEDTQYF
TRBJ2-5 | many | TRBV20-1 | TRBD1 | TGCAGTGCTAGAGATGGGGGACAGGGGGACGAGACCCAGTACTTC | CSARDGGQGDETQYF
TRBJ2-1 | . | TRBV7-9 | . | TGTGCCAGCAGCTCGACCGACCCGAGCTCCTACAATGAGCAGTTCTTC | CASSSTDPSSYNEQFF
TRBJ2-3 | few | TRBV27 | . | TGTGCCAGCAGTCCCCCGGGCGGGTTCACAGATACGCAGTATTTT | CASSPPGGFTDTQYF
TRBJ1-1 | many | TRBV7-2 | TRBD1 | TGTGCCAGCAGCTTAGTGCCAACAGGGGCGGGCACTGAAGCTTTCTTT | CASSLVPTGAGTEAFF
TRBJ1-2 | many | TRBV2 | . | TGTGCCAGCAGTGATTTGCGTCCGGGCCAGGCGATAGGCTACACCTTC | CASSDLRPGQAIGYTF
TRBJ2-2 | few | TRBV12-3/TRBV12-4 | . | TGTGCCAGCAGTTTACGTCTAGCCTCGAACACCGGGGAGCTGTTTTTT | CASSLRLASNTGELFF
TRBJ2-2 | . | TRBV6-1 | TRBD2 | TGTGCCAGCAGTGTTAGCGGGAGGGCGACCGGGGAGCTGTTTTTT | CASSVSGRATGELFF
TRBJ2-7 | . | TRBV2 | . | TGTGCCAGCAGCTTCGCGGGACTCGACGAGCAGTACTTC | CASSFAGLDEQYF
TRBJ2-7 | . | TRBV11-2 | . | TGTGCCAGCAGCTTAGTACACGATGCCTACGAGCAGTACTTC | CASSLVHDAYEQYF
TRBJ2-1 | many | TRBV18 | TRBD2 | TGTGCCAGCTCCCGCCTAGGGGCGGGAGGAGGTGAGCAGTTCTTC | CASSRLGAGGGEQFF
TRBJ1-2 | . | TRBV5-6 | . | TGTGCCAGCAGCTTCTCCTCGTCAGGGAACTATGGCTACACCTTC | CASSFSSSGNYGYTF
TRBJ2-5 | many | TRBV9 | . | TGTGCCAGCAGCGTAGAAGGGGGAGAGGAGACCCAGTACTTC | CASSVEGGEETQYF
TRBJ2-7 | . | TRBV28 | . | TGTGCCAGCAGTTTATCGGTTAGTCCCTACGAGCAGTACTTC | CASSLSVSPYEQYF
TRBJ2-7 | . | TRBV15 | TRBD1 | TGTGCCACCAGCAGCCGGGACAGTGACCTCTACGAGCAGTACTTC | CATSSRDSDLYEQYF
TRBJ2-7 | many | TRBV7-6 | TRBD2 | TGTGCCAGCAGCTCCGTCGGGGGGGTCTACGAGCAGTACTTC | CASSSVGGVYEQYF
TRBJ2-3 | many | TRBV2 | . | TGTGCCAGCAGGGGGGACTCGAGCACAGATACGCAGTATTTT | CASRGDSSTDTQYF
TRBJ2-7 | many | TRBV7-2 | TRBD1 | TGTGCCAGCAGCTCAACCGGGACAGGCGTATACGAGCAGTACTTC | CASSSTGTGVYEQYF
TRBJ2-2 | many | TRBV18 | TRBD2 | TGTGCCAGCTCACCAGATCCCAGACTAGCAGTAAACACCGGGGAGCTGTTTTTT | CASSPDPRLAVNTGELFF
TRBJ2-3 | . | TRBV6-1 | TRBD2 | TGTGCCAGCAGTTCAGGGGGACTAGCGTCAGATACGCAGTATTTT | CASSSGGLASDTQYF
TRBJ1-2 | few | TRBV20-1 | TRBD1 | TGCAGTGCTAGAGACAGCCCCGGGCAGGGGGCTAGAGGCTACACCTTC | CSARDSPGQGARGYTF
TRBJ1-2 | many | TRBV12-3/TRBV12-4 | . | TGTGCCAGCAGTTGGACCGCTGAGGGGTATGGCTACACCTTC | CASSWTAEGYGYTF
TRBJ2-3 | once | TRBV6-7 | TRBD1 | TGTGCCAGCAGTTACCCCCCCTGGGACAGGGGCACAGATACGCAGTATTTT | CASSYPPWDRGTDTQYF
TRBJ2-5 | few | TRBV20-1 | TRBD2 | TGCCCTGGAGGGATTATTAGCGGGGGGGTAGAGACCCAGTACTTC | CPGGIISGGVETQYF
TRBJ2-1 | . | TRBV19 | . | TGTGCCAGTGGGATGAGCTCCTACAATGAGCAGTTCTTC | CASGMSSYNEQFF